This T cell receptor beta chain was retrieved from a study of cytomegalovirus exposure and HLA in healthy donors (dated by TCRdb to about 2017). About the full investigation: In an earlier analysis of 450 to 750 of the donors, about 270 Gb of sequence data and approximately 100 million unique TCR beta sequences from roughly 190 million T cells were reported. Roughly 300 gigabases of sequencing data and 78 million or so unique TCR sequences were included in an early release covering several hundred HLA-typed donors. Of the approximately 400 genotyped donors, 80% to 90% were placed in the genetic ancestry cluster associated with self-reported Caucasian donors. The study aimed to test whether signatures of past pathogen exposure could be identified by cataloging public T cell receptors. The study profiled the T cell repertoires of 550 to 700 subjects by immunosequencing and related them to cytomegalovirus serostatus. Besides the first cohort of around 700 subjects, a separate validation cohort made up of some 110 different subjects was used. To predict cytomegalovirus infection status, the study brought together high-throughput TCR immunosequencing, statistical association of individual TCRs with disease status, and machine learning. A later analysis re-analyzed previously published TCR beta repertoires from 500 to 700 donors and added high-resolution HLA genotyping to study TCR occurrence patterns. The later analysis used no new phenotypic data to find candidate immune exposures, relying instead on TCR beta sequences and their occurrence across donors. An earlier analysis of fewer than 750 of the donors used high-throughput TCR beta sequencing to judge whether each TCR beta V gene segment behaved as functional or pseudogenic. Donor age, sex, ethnicity and CMV serostatus were collected together with the repertoire data. A later genetic analysis took genome-wide SNP genotypes for about three fifths of the 666 donors and used that subset as a discovery cohort. Every repertoire in the discovery cohort had been generated on one and the same sequencing platform. Both class I and class II loci were covered by HLA typing, at four-digit resolution. The number of typed donors differed by locus: about 629-640 for A, B, C, DRB1 and DQB1; approximately 520 for DQA1; some 590 for DPA1; and around 450 for DPB1. A few DR-DQ haplotypes were treated as single units for association and clustering because of strong linkage in the cohort. On average, over 200,000 unique TCR beta nucleotide sequences were sequenced per donor among about 400 genotyped donors of the cohort, with roughly 19% of those sequences being non-productive. Paper-wide results and their limitations: In a later genetic analysis, a missense DCLRE1C variant was associated with V-gene and J-gene trimming of TCR beta chains, and the association was replicated in an independent cohort. In the study, approximately 160 TCR beta chains were listed as associated with cytomegalovirus. For the cohort, immune exposure information was limited to CMV serostatus. Because counts were too low, about 15 rarely observed V segments, including chromosome 9 orphons, were left out of the earlier analysis of 587 of the donors. In a later genetic analysis, fewer N-insertions in productive TCRs were reported among donors in an Asian-associated ancestry cluster than the approximately 630-donor mean. Only TCR beta chains were sequenced in this cohort, and the absence of alpha or paired-chain data limited detectable features. The sequencing pipeline was judged likely to have produced a cluster of highly shared sequence variants as a technical artifact. In a later analysis, HLA-associated TCR beta chains showed more clonal expansion and lower generation probabilities than non-associated chains that were equally common. Linkage disequilibrium might explain the correlated functional status among segregating V segments, but an unknown experimental factor could not be ruled out. Because the 87-base-pair reads could not distinguish some IMGT-functional V segments, including TRBV6-2 and TRBV6-3, those segments were excluded. Across donors, most TCR sequences were observed very rarely, whereas some public TCRs were present in many individuals. In a later analysis, the rate of TCR association differed among HLA loci, with DRB1 alleles having the most associated TCRs and HLA-C alleles having the fewest. A further reported finding was that TCR beta sequences accurately predicted the HLA-A and HLA-B alleles for most subjects in the first cohort. Because HLA typing was missing for some donors at each locus, association tests included only the typed subset. Most CMV-associated TCR beta chains appeared to be HLA-restricted in a later analysis, and the HLA associations seemed to be driven largely by CMV exposure. In an earlier analysis of roughly 500 of the donors, most TCR beta V segments appeared in productive rearrangements about 87% or about 30% of the time, broadly matching IMGT annotations. A few of the identified cytomegalovirus-associated TCR beta chains were confirmed in vitro to be specific for cytomegalovirus antigens. According to a later analysis, parvovirus B19, influenza, CMV and Epstein-Barr virus appeared linked to several top co-occurrence clusters. Specific HLA alleles were associated with over 15,000 TCR beta sequences at a false discovery rate of 0.05 in a later analysis. Roughly uniform sequencing depth across donors was assumed in presence/absence analyses, although this assumption may not hold. It was suggested by the authors that the approach could potentially be generalized to other disease states and immunological phenotypes. When HLA alleles, especially DR and DQ, strongly co-occurred, TCR associations were difficult to assign to individual alleles. The classifier was reported to diagnose cytomegalovirus status with high specificity and sensitivity in both the original and validation cohorts.

Reading the germline V gene gives CDR1 MNHEY and CDR2 SVGAGI. Including cysteine and phenylalanine, the CDR3 has 15 amino acids. Just CDR3 DNA is preserved here, 45 bases in frame from base 1. Trimming at the junction amounts to 4 bases on V and 4 bases on J, and the germline ends lie 16 bases apart. Library generation was performed with the immunoSEQ multiplex PCR assay. For the multiplex PCR, a mixture combining 60 forward primers for TCR Vbeta segments and 13 reverse primers for TCR Jbeta segments was used. A multiplex PCR assay on genomic DNA amplified the CDR3 region of rearranged TCR beta genes. On the Illumina HiSeq System, the amplified TCR beta libraries were sequenced as 87-base-pair reads. The study's processing was this. A later analysis tallied roughly 78 million unique TCR beta chains across the 550 to 850 repertoires, and approximately 12 million of those chains were shared by two or more donors. To remove PCR and sequencing errors, raw reads were error-corrected and collapsed into unique sequences using a nearest-neighbor algorithm that merged closely related sequences. To assign V, D and J gene segments, CDR3 sequences were aligned to IMGT reference sequences. Each retained sequence needed at least a six-nucleotide match to both a V gene segment and a J gene segment. Rearrangements were classified as productive when the CDR3 lacked stop codons and remained in frame with V and J, and all other rearrangements were classified as non-productive. Following IMGT convention, CDR3 was defined as the stretch from the second conserved V-encoded cysteine up to the conserved J-encoded phenylalanine. The earlier analysis of about 530 of the donors excluded any sequence lacking an unambiguous match to a single V gene segment. An earlier analysis of 587 of the donors classified V segments as functional when productive rearrangements were above 56.7% and as segregating when the standard deviation between donors was above 5%. To diagnose cytomegalovirus status from the catalog of TCR beta chain sequences, a statistical classification framework was built. A later analysis assigned V and J genes by comparing TCR nucleotide sequences with IMGT/GENE-DB human TR gene sequences. The TCRdist pipeline was used in a later analysis to assign CDR3 sequences and most-parsimonious VDJ recombination scenarios. A later analysis defined each TCR beta chain by its CDR3 amino acid sequence plus V-gene family, and excluded reads lacking a unique V-gene family. As a way to deal with suspected cross-contamination and a sequencing artifact, a later analysis dropped 450 to 700 nucleotide sequences that were highly shared and had low generation probability. In a later analysis, a clonal expansion index for each public chain was calculated from normalized within-repertoire ranks of inferred template counts. A later analysis computed generation probabilities with a VDJ recombination model fitted to out-of-frame rearrangements, and checked the results against IGoR. In a later analysis, TCR-TCR, TCR-HLA and TCR-CMV co-occurrence was scored with hypergeometric tests, and a repertoire-size bias correction was applied to TCR pairs. False discovery rates were estimated in a later analysis by permuting HLA or CMV assignments 20 times. A later analysis grouped co-occurring TCRs with DBSCAN, adding TCRdist sequence similarity when clustering within HLA-allele-positive subsets. Repertoires with fewer than 30,000 or more than 120,000 public chains, plus five repertoires with anomalous nucleotide sharing, were excluded from co-occurrence clustering. This is the immuneACCESS table as TCRdb keeps it, with only in-frame sequences that have V and J called. A part of the clones is gone; compared with another copy, unresolved V genes explain less than half, and the rest is unexplained. The V and J calls and clone size are taken from that table; D and trimming were inferred from the DNA. Here the sample has some 160,000 clones; around three quarters occur a single time. The ten largest make up 4.5% to 6% of the sample.

The cohort was made up of 666 healthy bone marrow donors. At the time of sampling, all cohort members were nominally healthy, though unrecorded immune exposures were likely present. The donor tested CMV seronegative, placing the donor among the 352 seronegative members of the cohort. A peripheral blood sample was provided by each donor, and peripheral blood mononuclear cells were used for TCR beta sequencing. The Qiagen DNeasy Blood Extraction Kit was used to extract genomic DNA from the blood cell samples. Points on this clone: Its antigen is still unknown. No much larger clone is present one base from it, and per-base qualities are unavailable.

The sequence came from a man aged 35 to 55 in good health and CMV-seronegative. The chain employs TRBV6-5 and TRBJ1-1, with no D gene named confidently. Sequenced: PBMCs. The DNA is as follows: TGTGCCAGCAGTTCCGGGATGGGAGCTACCACTGAAGCTTTCTTT. This yields the protein CASSSGMGATTEAFF.